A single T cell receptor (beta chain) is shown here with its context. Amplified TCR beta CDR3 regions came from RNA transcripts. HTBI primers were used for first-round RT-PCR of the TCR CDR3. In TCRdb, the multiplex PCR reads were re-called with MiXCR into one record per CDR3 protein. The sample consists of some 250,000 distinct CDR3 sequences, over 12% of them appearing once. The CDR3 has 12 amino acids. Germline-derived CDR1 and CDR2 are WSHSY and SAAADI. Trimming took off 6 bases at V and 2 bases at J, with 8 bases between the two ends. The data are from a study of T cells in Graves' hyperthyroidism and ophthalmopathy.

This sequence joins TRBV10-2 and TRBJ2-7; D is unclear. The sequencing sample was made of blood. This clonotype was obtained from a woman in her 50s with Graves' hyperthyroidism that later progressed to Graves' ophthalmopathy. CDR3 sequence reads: CASSLNAYEQYF. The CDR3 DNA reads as TGCGCCAGCAGCCTCAACGCCTACGAGCAGTACTTC.